The 29 T cell receptor beta chains below come from one sample, sequenced in a study of relationships among human T cell subsets (dated by TCRdb to the early 2010s). Library preparation used multiplex PCR. The listed sequencing device is 454 GS FLX. Semiquantitative ARM-PCR was used to amplify the TCR alpha and beta CDR3 regions from mRNA. In ARM-PCR, tagged nested gene-specific primers were used first, and exponential amplification was then carried out by communal superprimers. TCRdb trimmed the raw reads at Q25, called clones with MiXCR and kept productive beta chains. Rows matching on CDR3 protein sequence are summarized as one entry with the most common DNA and genes. In this sample the table shows under 5,500 distinct CDR3 sequences, about 77% of which occur a single time. 29% of the sample belongs to the ten largest clones. Sequenced: total T cells sorted from blood. Per the publication, the cell subset or site label means: CD3+ T cells in general. These receptors all come from a man in his forties in good health.

The chain couples TRBV20-1 to TRBJ2-7; 11 nucleotides line up with TRBD2. This CDR3 spans 14 amino acids. V was pared by 6 bases and J by 0 bases, with 4 bases of the junction left unmatched. CDR1 and CDR2 from the germline V gene are DFQATT and SNEGSKA (reference sequence). CDR3 protein: CSAATSGDSYEQYF. The CDR3 nucleotides are TGCAGTGCAGCGACTAGCGGGGACTCCTACGAGCAGTACTTC.

The chain couples TRBV14 to TRBJ1-5; D is possibly TRBD1 (5 bases). The CDR3 runs 13 residues. Looked up from germline, CDR1 is SGHDN and CDR2 is FVKESK. Trimming cost V 4 bases and J 9 bases, with 13 bases left between them. The CDR3 region has the DNA TGTGCCAGCAGCCGAGAAACGGGACTGCCCCAGCATTTT. Its protein product is CASSRETGLPQHF.

This clonotype was seen just once. The chain uses TRBV20-1 and TRBJ2-7; 8 bases are a match to TRBD1. This CDR3 contains 14 residues. Losses at the gene ends were 3 bases for V and 4 bases for J; bases not matched to a gene: 8. In germline, CDR1 is DFQATT, CDR2 SNEGSKA (reference sequence). The CDR3 DNA reads as TGCAGTGCTAGCGGACAGGGACTTAGTTACGAGCAGTACTTC. Translated, it gives CSASGQGLSYEQYF.

In its sample, this clonotype was seen once. The chain joins TRBV24-1 to TRBJ2-1; no reliable D call. Trimming removed 2 bases at V and 5 bases at J, with 0 bases between. The CDR3 runs to 11 residues. CDR1 is KGHDR, CDR2 SFDVKD, per germline. The CDR3 sequence is CATSDYNEQFF. For the CDR3, the DNA is TGTGCCACCAGTGATTACAATGAGCAGTTCTTC.

Only one count was recorded for this clonotype. The chain employs TRBV12-5 and TRBJ1-2; 11 bases agree with TRBD1. CDR3 size: 14 residues. CDR1 is LGHNT and CDR2 is FRNRAP in the germline V gene. Written as DNA, the CDR3 is TGTGCCAGCAGTTCCTGGACAGGGGGCTTTGGCTACACCTTC. Translating gives CASSSWTGGFGYTF.

The V and J genes are TRBV25-1 and TRBJ2-7, with D uncertain. The CDR3 is 11 amino acids. Trimming cost V 8 bases and J 7 bases, with 12 bases left between them. The germline CDR1 and CDR2 sequences are MGHDK and SYGVNS. CDR3 DNA sequence: TGTGCCAGCCGTCATCTTCAGGAGCAGTACTTC. Encoded protein: CASRHLQEQYF.

The chain employs TRBV12-3 or TRBV12-4 and TRBJ2-1; TRBD2 aligns across 8 bases. The CDR3 totals 11 residues. The V gene end was trimmed by 7 bases and the J gene end by 10 bases; junction bases not matched to a gene: 3. This chain's CDR3 is CASKSGGEQFF. The CDR3 DNA sequence: TGTGCCAGCAAGAGCGGGGGAGAGCAGTTCTTC.

The V call is TRBV6-5, the J call TRBJ2-3, with D maybe TRBD2 (5 bases). V lost 0 bases and J lost 4, with 11 bases in between. This CDR3 has 15 amino acids. From germline, CDR1 is MNHEY and CDR2 SVGAGI. The DNA of the CDR3 is TGTGCCAGCAGTTACTCAAGCGGCCGACCAGATACGCAGTATTTT. Protein product: CASSYSSGRPDTQYF.

This sequence joins TRBV20-1 and TRBJ1-1; D gene uncertain. The CDR3 covers 16 residues. The germline gives CDR1 DFQATT, CDR2 SNEGSKA (reference sequence). The V gene lost 0 bases and the J gene lost 0 bases, with 14 bases spanning the gap. The CDR3 reads CSARDPRQAMNTEAFF. In nucleotides, the CDR3 is TGCAGTGCTAGAGATCCCCGCCAGGCCATGAACACTGAAGCTTTCTTT.

CDR3 bases: TGTGCCACCGGCCCTAGCGCGAGATCGGAGACCCAGTACTTC. It codes for CATGPSARSETQYF. The chain carries TRBV24-1 and TRBJ2-5; perhaps TRBD2 as D (6 bases). V lost 9 bases and J lost 5, with 18 bases in between. The CDR3 contains 14 residues. Germline-derived CDR1 and CDR2 are KGHDR and SFDVKD.

This chain links TRBV2 with TRBJ2-7; 12 nucleotides match TRBD1. The germline gives CDR1 SNHLY, CDR2 FYNNEI. V trimming: 2 bases; J trimming: 4 bases; junction bases outside the gene matches: 9. The CDR3 spans 17 residues. In nucleotides, the CDR3 is TGTGCCAGCAGTGAAAGGACCCGGGACAGGGGGCTATACGAGCAGTACTTC. Translated: CASSERTRDRGLYEQYF.

The chain combines TRBV28 with TRBJ2-7, with 10 bases lining up with TRBD1. The CDR3 consists of 16 residues. V shed 4 bases, J shed 9 bases, and the junction held 15 bases outside the gene matches. Germline CDR1 MDHEN, CDR2 SYDVKM. The DNA for the CDR3 is TGTGCCAGCAGTTCCCCACGGGGACAGGGGTTTCGTGGGCAGTACTTC. Residues: CASSSPRGQGFRGQYF.

With regard to this clonotype: The junction differs from germline at one of its ends, possibly a read error. The chain joins TRBV29-1 to TRBJ2-3; a weak D match, TRBD2 (6 bases). Per the germline V gene, CDR1 is SQVTM and CDR2 is ANQGSEA. The length of the CDR3 is 14 residues. The CDR3 coding sequence is TGCAGCGTTGATGGTGCTGGAGGGCGGCATACGCTGTATTTT. It translates to CSVDGAGGRHTLYF.

The gene calls are TRBV27 and TRBJ2-5, with D unclear. Germline CDR1 is MNHEY and CDR2 is SMNVEV (reference sequence). This CDR3 region has 12 residues. The V end lost 6 bases, the J end lost 7 bases, and 12 bases lay between the germline ends. The chain's CDR3 is CASSPGPGTQYF. The CDR3 nucleotides are TGTGCCAGCAGCCCGGGCCCGGGGACCCAGTACTTC.

This chain connects TRBV19 to TRBJ2-1; 7 nucleotides align to TRBD2. This CDR3 has 11 residues. V was clipped by 10 bases and J by 4 bases; unmatched bases: 1. Germline CDR1 LNHDA, CDR2 SQIVND (reference sequence). Here the CDR3 DNA reads TGTGCCACTAGCGGATACAATGAGCAGTTCTTC. It is translated as CATSGYNEQFF.

The genes are TRBV6-6 and TRBJ2-1; no reliable D call. V lost 0 bases, J lost 3 bases, and 6 bases lay in between. CDR3 size: 14 residues. The V gene's germline CDR1 is MNHNY and CDR2 SVGAGI (reference sequence). CDR3 bases: TGTGCCAGCAGTTACTCAAGGGTCTACAATGAGCAGTTCTTC. Translating it yields CASSYSRVYNEQFF.

The table lists this clonotype with a count of one. V is TRBV29-1 and J is TRBJ2-3, with TRBD2 matching over 8 bases. The CDR3 spans 16 residues. CDR1 is SQVTM and CDR2 is ANQGSEA in the germline V gene. The junction had 10 bases not matched to a gene; V was cut back by 4 bases and J by 1 base. For the CDR3, the DNA is TGCAGCGTTGTGGCAGCGGGAGATTTGGGCACAGATACGCAGTATTTT. It is translated as CSVVAAGDLGTDTQYF.

This chain joins TRBV19 and TRBJ1-5, with D perhaps TRBD1 (6 bases). Germline CDR1 reads LNHDA; CDR2 reads SQIVND (reference sequence). The V gene lost 8 bases and the J gene lost 2 bases, with 16 bases spanning the gap. The CDR3 has 15 amino acids. In nucleotides, the CDR3 is TGTGCCAGTGGGGGCCAGGGGAGTGGCAATCAGCCCCAGCATTTT. Translating gives CASGGQGSGNQPQHF.

V and J are TRBV4-1 and TRBJ1-4; D gene unclear. The CDR3 runs to 14 residues. Looked up from germline, CDR1 is MGHRA and CDR2 is YSYEKL. V was trimmed by 1 base and J by 3 bases, leaving 6 bases between them. The CDR3 bases are TGCGCCAGCAGCCAAGTGACATCTAATGAAAAACTGTTTTTT. As protein: CASSQVTSNEKLFF.

The chain combines TRBV11-2 with TRBJ2-3, with a weak D call TRBD1 (5 bases). V lost 1 base and J 1 base, leaving 12 bases between the germline ends. The CDR3 is 16 amino acids. Germline-derived CDR1 and CDR2 are SGHAT and FQNNGV. This CDR3 is CASSLVSSRGTDTQYF. CDR3 in DNA: TGTGCCAGCAGCTTAGTATCTTCCAGGGGCACAGATACGCAGTATTTT.

The genes are TRBV28 and TRBJ2-5; 13 bases fit TRBD2. This CDR3 spans 13 amino acids. Trimming cost V 6 bases and J 9 bases; bases outside gene matches: 4. Germline-derived CDR1 and CDR2 are MDHEN and SYDVKM. The CDR3 DNA follows: TGTGCCAGCAGGACTAGCGGGGGGAGGGCCCAGTACTTC. Translated, it gives CASRTSGGRAQYF.

Written as DNA, the CDR3 is TGTGCCAGTAGTCCCGGGGTTCACAAGGCTTTCTTT. The encoded protein is CASSPGVHKAFF. The V and J genes are TRBV19 and TRBJ1-1, with D unclear. V lost 5 bases, J lost 11 bases, and 15 bases lay in between. The germline V gene encodes CDR1 LNHDA and CDR2 SQIVND (reference sequence). The CDR3 is made up of 12 amino acids.

The chain carries TRBV12-3 or TRBV12-4 and TRBJ2-1, with 7 bases lining up with TRBD1. Trimming cost V 6 bases and J 4 bases; bases outside gene matches: 9. This CDR3 is 15 amino acids long. The CDR3, as DNA: TGTGCCAGCAGACCCTCGGGACAGTCTTACAATGAGCAGTTCTTC. It is translated as CASRPSGQSYNEQFF.

In the case of this clonotype: One end of the junction varies from germline; a read error may be responsible. The chain employs TRBV6-4 and TRBJ2-3, with 10 bases identical to TRBD2. Germline CDR1 reads MRHNA; CDR2 reads SNTAGT. The CDR3 is 17 residues long. The DNA of the CDR3 is TGTACCAGCAGTGAAGTGGCTAGCGGGAGCGGCACAGATACGCAGTATTTT. This encodes CTSSEVASGSGTDTQYF.

As for this clonotype: Compared with germline, one end of the junction differs, possibly owing to a read error. The V and J genes are TRBV4-1 and TRBJ1-2, with 7 positions matching TRBD1. The CDR3 spans 18 residues. Germline V gene lookup returns CDR1 MGHRA and CDR2 YSYEKL. CDR3 nucleotide sequence: TGCGCCGGCAGCCAAGAGTATTATCGCGGGACAGCCGTCTATGGCTACACCTTC. It encodes CAGSQEYYRGTAVYGYTF.

This chain uses TRBV29-1 with TRBJ1-5; weak D call: TRBD1 (6 bases). Per germline, CDR1 SQVTM and CDR2 ANQGSEA. This CDR3 is 16 amino acids long. Trimming left V 7 bases short and J 2 bases short, with 21 bases between. CDR3: CSATLGGRHRNQPQHF. The CDR3 nucleotides are TGCAGCGCCACCTTAGGGGGTCGTCATCGCAATCAGCCCCAGCATTTT.

In its sample, this clonotype is large (0.1 to 1%). The chain recombines TRBV10-3 with TRBJ1-1, with unresolved D. Trimming stripped 6 bases from V and 1 base from J, with 9 bases between. From germline, CDR1 is ENHRY and CDR2 SYGVKD. The CDR3 spans 13 residues. The CDR3 loop is CAIRPEGNTEAFF. The CDR3 DNA follows: TGTGCCATCAGACCTGAAGGGAACACTGAAGCTTTCTTT.

This clonotype occurred a few times. The genes are TRBV2 and TRBJ2-1; D unclear. There are 14 residues in the CDR3. Looked up from germline, CDR1 is SNHLY and CDR2 is FYNNEI. The V end was cut by 3 bases, the J end by 0 bases, with 6 bases between. The CDR3, as DNA: TGTGCCAGCAGTGAGCCTAACTCCTACAATGAGCAGTTCTTC. Amino acids: CASSEPNSYNEQFF. Full variable domain (rest looked up from reference TRBV2 and TRBJ2-1): EPEVTQTPSHQVTQMGQEVILRCVPISNHLYFYWYRQILGQKVEFLVSFYNNEISEKSEIFDDQFSVERPDGSNFTLKIRSTKLEDSAMYFCASSEPNSYNEQFFGPGTRLTVL.

The chain carries TRBV7-9 and TRBJ2-3, with 9 bases lining up with TRBD2. The V and J ends lost 6 bases and 1 base, in that order; junction bases with no gene match: 5. Germline CDR1 is SEHNR and CDR2 is FQNEAQ (reference sequence). The CDR3 contains 15 residues. CDR3 in DNA: TGTGCCAGCAGGGGTCGGACTAGCGGCACAGATACGCAGTATTTT. It is translated as CASRGRTSGTDTQYF.